The present T cell receptor beta chain was sequenced within a study of tumor and adjacent non-tumor tissue in lung cancer. As for the study in general: Aged roughly 31 to 80 years, patients included about 11 men and a few women with stage I to III disease. Study results and caveats: Tumor tissue had significantly higher TCR diversity than normal lung. Normal lung showed higher cumulative top 100 clone frequency than tumor. Higher tumor TCR diversity was associated with shorter survival.

This sample's RNA came from whole unsorted tissue. Distant lung tissue was collected more than 3 cm away from the tumor edge. On this clonotype: Its antigen is unidentified. A much more abundant neighbour one base away suggests this may be a read error.

CDR1 is MDHEN, CDR2 SYDVKM, per germline. This CDR3 is built from 12 residues. V lost 8 bases, J lost 3 bases, and 10 bases lay in between. TCRbeta libraries were built with three rounds of nested PCR, modified from ARM-PCR. TCRdb independently ran MiXCR on the multiplex PCR reads; one entry per CDR3 protein. The table includes roughly 44,000 distinct CDR3 sequences, roughly three fifths detected once. The chain couples TRBV28 to TRBJ1-1; no definite D call. Sequenced: distant non-tumor lung tissue. The sequence derives from a woman between 40 and 55 years old with non-small cell lung cancer. The CDR3 loop reads CASGDGYTEAFF. In DNA, the CDR3 is TGTGCCAGCGGGGATGGGTACACTGAAGCTTTCTTT.